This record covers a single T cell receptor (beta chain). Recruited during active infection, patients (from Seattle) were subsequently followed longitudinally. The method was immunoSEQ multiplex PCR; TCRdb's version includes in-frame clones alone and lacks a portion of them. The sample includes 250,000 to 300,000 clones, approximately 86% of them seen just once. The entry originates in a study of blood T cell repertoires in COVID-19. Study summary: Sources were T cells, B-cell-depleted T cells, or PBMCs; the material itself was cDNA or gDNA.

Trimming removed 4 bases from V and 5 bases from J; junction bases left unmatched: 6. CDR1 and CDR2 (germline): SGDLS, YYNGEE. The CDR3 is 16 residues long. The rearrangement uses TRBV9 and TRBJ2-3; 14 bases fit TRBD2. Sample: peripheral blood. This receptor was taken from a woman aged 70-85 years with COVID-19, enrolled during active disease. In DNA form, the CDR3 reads TGTGCCAGCAGCCAGCGACTAGCGGGGGGGCAAGATACGCAGTATTTT. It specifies CASSQRLAGGQDTQYF.